This T cell receptor beta chain was captured by sequencing in a study of CD8 T cells in Susac syndrome. This clonotype was observed a single time. RNA was extracted with the RNeasy kit, and a quantity of roughly 0.5 to 1 ug was reverse transcribed using random hexamers. MiXCR, applied by TCRdb to the immunoSEQ multiplex PCR reads, yields one record per CDR3 protein. Here the sample spans about 400,000 distinct CDR3 sequences, approximately 89% being singletons. This CDR3 is built from 18 residues. Looked up from germline, CDR1 is MDHEN and CDR2 is SYDVKM. Trimming removed 8 bases from V and 2 bases from J, with 24 bases in between.

This clonotype was sampled from a human donor with multiple sclerosis. The chain joins TRBV28 to TRBJ2-2; TRBD2 is a possible D gene (6 bases). Sequenced input: CD8+ T cells from PBMCs. The CDR3 nucleotides are TGTGCCAGCGCAGACGGGGGATTCCCTCCCTTAAACACCGGGGAGCTGTTTTTT. Its translation is CASADGGFPPLNTGELFF.